One and the same sample provided the 17 T cell receptor beta chains below, sequenced in a study of shared clonotypes between healthy human individuals. The repertoire was sequenced with immunoSEQ multiplex PCR; TCRdb's copy has only in-frame clones and lacks some. The sample lists a few million clones; 90% to 95% were seen once. What was sequenced was naive CD4+ T cells sorted from blood. This sample's subset: CD45RA+ positively selected. The receptors come from a man between 18 and 35 years old in good health.

The chain employs TRBV15 and TRBJ2-6, with D perhaps given as TRBD1 or TRBD2 (5 bases each). This CDR3 comprises 18 residues. The V gene lost 1 base and the J gene lost 2 bases, with 15 bases spanning the gap. Germline V gene lookup returns CDR1 LNHNV and CDR2 YYDKDF (reference sequence). The CDR3 DNA follows: TGTGCCACCAGCAGAGGGGGGACCTCCATCACTGGGGCCAACGTCCTGACTTTC. Residues: CATSRGGTSITGANVLTF. Based on the CDR3 plus reference TRBV15 and TRBJ2-6, the full variable domain is DAMVIQNPRYQVTQFGKPVTLSCSQTLNHNVMYWYQQKSSQAPKLLFHYYDKDFNNEADTPDNFQSRRPNTSFCFLDIRSPGLGDTAMYLCATSRGGTSITGANVLTFGAGSRLTVL.

The chain carries TRBV5-4 and TRBJ2-7; 9 bases map to TRBD2. Germline CDR1 SGHNT, CDR2 YYREEE (reference sequence). After removal of 2 bases from V and 7 bases from J, the junction contained 22 bases not matched to a gene. The CDR3 runs 19 residues. The CDR3 nucleotides read TGTGCCAGCAGCTTTGTGACAGGGTCCAGCGGGAGGTTCTCGGGGGAGCAGTACTTC. Its translation: CASSFVTGSSGRFSGEQYF. Drawing the rest from reference TRBV5-4 and TRBJ2-7, the complete variable domain is ETGVTQSPTHLIKTRGQQVTLRCSSQSGHNTVSWYQQALGQGPQFIFQYYREEENGRGNFPPRFSGLQFPNYSSELNVNALELDDSALYLCASSFVTGSSGRFSGEQYFGPGTRLTVT.

The genes are TRBV6-5 and TRBJ1-4; perhaps TRBD1 as D (6 bases). V lost 2 bases and J lost 8, with 12 bases in between. Germline loops: CDR1 MNHEY, CDR2 SVGAGI. The CDR3 is 14 residues long. CDR3 coding DNA: TGTGCCAGCAGTTACGGCAGGGGTCGGGAAAAACTGTTTTTT. This codes for CASSYGRGREKLFF.

The chain uses TRBV6-5 and TRBJ2-1, with 7 bases fitting TRBD2. Germline-derived CDR1 and CDR2 are MNHEY and SVGAGI. The CDR3 consists of 13 residues. V shed 5 bases, J shed 10 bases, and the junction held 8 bases outside the gene matches. The CDR3 spells CASSDPAGNEQFF. CDR3 sequence (DNA): TGTGCCAGCAGTGACCCAGCGGGGAACGAGCAGTTCTTC.

The chain employs TRBV6-4 and TRBJ2-1, with a tentative D call TRBD2 (6 bases). The V gene's germline CDR1 is MRHNA and CDR2 SNTAGT. The length of the CDR3 is 17 residues. The germline V and J ends were trimmed by 0 bases and 6 bases, with 18 bases remaining between them. In DNA form, the CDR3 reads TGTGCCAGCAGTGACTCTAAGGGGAAGGGAGGAATCAATGAGCAGTTCTTC. As protein: CASSDSKGKGGINEQFF.

The V call is TRBV6-4, the J call TRBJ2-7; TRBD1 or TRBD2 may be the D gene (6 bases each). Per germline, CDR1 MRHNA and CDR2 SNTAGT. The CDR3 contains 15 residues. The V gene lost 5 bases and the J gene lost 6 bases, with 20 bases spanning the gap. CDR3: CASSYAVGGTFEQYF. The CDR3, as DNA: TGTGCCAGCAGTTACGCAGTAGGGGGGACATTCGAGCAGTACTTC.

The rearrangement joins TRBV19 to TRBJ1-1; possible D gene TRBD1, 6 bases. V was pared by 7 bases and J by 0 bases, with 9 bases between. Germline V CDR1 and CDR2: LNHDA, SQIVND (reference sequence). The CDR3 runs to 13 residues. The CDR3 sequence: CASMGTMNTEAFF. CDR3 in DNA: TGTGCCAGTATGGGGACAATGAACACTGAAGCTTTCTTT.

Of note for this clone: Other DNA sequences in this sample translate to the same CDR3. The chain recombines TRBV19 with TRBJ2-7; the D is unclear. From germline, CDR1 is LNHDA and CDR2 SQIVND (reference sequence). V shed 3 bases and J shed 1 base, with 10 bases lying between them. The CDR3 extends over 14 amino acids. In nucleotides, the CDR3 is TGTGCCAGTAGTATCACCGGGTCGTCCTACGAGCAGTACTTC. This codes for CASSITGSSYEQYF.

This chain connects TRBV2 to TRBJ2-3; 10 nucleotides line up with TRBD1. The CDR3 totals 17 residues. Germline CDR1 reads SNHLY; CDR2 reads FYNNEI. With 5 bases clipped from V and 2 bases from J, the junction kept 10 bases outside the gene matches. The chain's CDR3 is CASSQNAGTGATDTQYF. The DNA for the CDR3 is TGTGCCAGCAGTCAAAACGCCGGGACAGGGGCCACAGATACGCAGTATTTT.

In this sample, this clone turned up a few times. The sample contains more than one DNA sequence encoding this CDR3. This chain links TRBV30 with TRBJ1-1; no reliable D call. The CDR3 length is 13 residues. The V end was cut by 0 bases, the J end by 0 bases, with 5 bases between. From germline, CDR1 is GTSNPN and CDR2 SVGIG (reference sequence). As DNA, the CDR3 is TGTGCCTGGAGTGTGGGAATGAACACTGAAGCTTTCTTT. Translation: CAWSVGMNTEAFF.

In regard to this clone: This CDR3 is also generated by other DNA sequences in the sample. The V call is TRBV7-2, the J call TRBJ2-2, with D tentatively TRBD1 (5 bases). The germline V gene encodes CDR1 SGHTA and CDR2 FQGNSA. This CDR3 contains 13 residues. Trimming took 5 bases from V and 5 from J, leaving 9 bases between them. DNA of the CDR3: TGTGCCAGCAGCCCAGACAGTACCGGGGAGCTGTTTTTT. Amino acids: CASSPDSTGELFF.

This chain uses TRBV4-1 with TRBJ1-6; D may be TRBD1 (5 bases). V lost 3 bases and J lost 4, with 10 bases in between. The CDR3 length is 15 residues. Per germline, CDR1 MGHRA and CDR2 YSYEKL. CDR3 sequence reads: CASSQTGAYNSPLHF. CDR3 coding DNA: TGCGCCAGCAGCCAGACCGGGGCTTATAATTCACCCCTCCACTTT.

CDR3 coding DNA: TGTGCCTGGACTTCCAAGGGACTAGCGGGTCCCGGGACTAGCACAGATACGCAGTATTTT. It codes for CAWTSKGLAGPGTSTDTQYF. The rearrangement uses TRBV30 and TRBJ2-3; 12 bases align to TRBD2. V was pared by 4 bases and J by 0 bases, with 17 bases of the junction left unmatched. The CDR3 runs 20 residues. From germline, CDR1 is GTSNPN and CDR2 SVGIG (reference sequence).

The chain uses TRBV5-6 and TRBJ2-3; 7 nucleotides match TRBD2. Losses at the gene ends were 4 bases for V and 2 bases for J; bases not matched to a gene: 1. This CDR3 spans 13 amino acids. Germline-derived CDR1 and CDR2 are SGHDT and YYEEEE. CDR3 region: CASSLADTDTQYF. CDR3 nucleotide sequence: TGTGCCAGCAGCCTAGCGGACACAGATACGCAGTATTTT.

The chain employs TRBV5-6 and TRBJ2-1; D call uncertain. The CDR3 spans 14 residues. Germline CDR1 and CDR2: SGHDT and YYEEEE. V was pared by 0 bases and J by 4 bases, with 8 bases between. The CDR3 DNA reads TGTGCCAGCAGCTTGGAAAGGCTTTACAATGAGCAGTTCTTC. Protein: CASSLERLYNEQFF.

The chain combines TRBV27 with TRBJ2-5; 7 positions agree with TRBD2. Trimming removed 5 bases from V and 7 bases from J; junction bases left unmatched: 10. The CDR3 has 14 amino acids. CDR1 MNHEY and CDR2 SMNVEV come from the germline V gene (reference sequence). CDR3 DNA sequence: TGTGCCAGCAGTCTCATAGCGGGTCCGGGGACCCAGTACTTC. Its protein is CASSLIAGPGTQYF.

Points on this clone: This CDR3 is also generated by other DNA sequences in the sample. This chain joins TRBV10-3 and TRBJ2-5; 11 bases map to TRBD2. Looked up from germline, CDR1 is ENHRY and CDR2 is SYGVKD. The CDR3 covers 14 residues. Unmatched junction bases numbered 3, after V lost 4 bases and J lost 5 bases. Here the CDR3 reads CAISGLAGGETQYF. CDR3 sequence (DNA): TGTGCCATCAGTGGTCTAGCGGGAGGCGAGACCCAGTACTTC.